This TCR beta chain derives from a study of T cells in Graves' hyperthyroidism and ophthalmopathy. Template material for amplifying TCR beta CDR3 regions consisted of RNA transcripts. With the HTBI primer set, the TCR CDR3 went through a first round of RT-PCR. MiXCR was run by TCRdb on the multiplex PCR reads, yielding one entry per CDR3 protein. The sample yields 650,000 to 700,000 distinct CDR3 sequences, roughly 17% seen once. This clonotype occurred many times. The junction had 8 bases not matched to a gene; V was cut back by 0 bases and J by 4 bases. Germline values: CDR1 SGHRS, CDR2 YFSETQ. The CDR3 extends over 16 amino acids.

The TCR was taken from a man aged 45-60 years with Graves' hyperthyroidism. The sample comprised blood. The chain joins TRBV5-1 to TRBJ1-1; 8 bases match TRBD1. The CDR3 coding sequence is TGCGCCAGCAGCTTGGCCCAGGGGGCAATTGGCACTGAAGCTTTCTTT. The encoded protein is CASSLAQGAIGTEAFF.